This paragraph covers one T cell receptor beta chain sequence. The entry originates in a study of T cell responses to AZD1222 COVID-19 vaccine. Libraries were prepared by immunoSEQ multiplex PCR; TCRdb keeps only in-frame clonotypes and omits some of them. The sample holds some 67,000 clones, about 83% seen once. This CDR3 is 13 amino acids long. The V gene's germline CDR1 is LGHDT and CDR2 YNNKEL (reference sequence). The V end lost 6 bases, the J end lost 1 base, and 9 bases lay between the germline ends. Second-dose schedules of about 4 or about 12 weeks were combined. The rearrangement uses TRBV3-1 (or the pseudogene TRBV3-2) and TRBJ1-1; D gene unclear. The source of this sequence is an adult who received the AZD1222 COVID-19 vaccine. The sequencing used peripheral blood, collected 28 days after the second AZD1222 dose. The CDR3 sequence: CASSSDRNTEAFF. The CDR3 coding sequence is TGTGCCAGCAGTTCAGACCGGAACACTGAAGCTTTCTTT.